This T cell receptor beta chain originates from a study of response to subunit inactivated influenza vaccine (dated by TCRdb to the late 2010s). Regarding the study in general: Deep quantitative T cell receptor repertoire profiling was used in the study to track responses to a trivalent subunit inactivated influenza vaccine.

Broad study findings and their caveats: According to the authors, only a limited number of new T cells may be recruited by each seasonal influenza vaccination.

The library relied on RT-PCR. Sequencing used an Illumina HiSeq 2500. Using fastp at Q25 and MiXCR, TCRdb reprocessed the public reads and kept productive beta chains. Identical CDR3 proteins give one entry, which carries the most common genes and DNA. The sample includes around 760,000 distinct CDR3 sequences, with 14% observed a single time. The ten largest clones capture around 7.3% of the sample. As for this clonotype: Its specific antigen is unknown. No much larger clone is present one base from it, and per-base qualities are unavailable.

The CDR3 sequence holds 14 residues, the cysteine and phenylalanine included. Only CDR3 DNA remains: 42 bases, in frame from the first base. CDR1 and CDR2, looked up from the germline V gene, are SGHAT and FQNNGV. Trimming leaves V shorter by 5 bases and J shorter by 9 bases, with the junction holding 10 bases beyond the gene matches. The sequence was collected from a man aged 50-59 years who received an inactivated influenza vaccine. Donor details come from another sample of the same person, matched by shared clones. The rearrangement joined TRBV11-2 to TRBJ2-1, and 7 junctional nucleotides match TRBD2. The specimen was PBMCs from blood, collected around 15 days before vaccination. CDR3 sequence: CASSPLGEGLEQFF. The nucleotide sequence is TGTGCCAGCAGCCCGCTGGGGGAGGGTCTTGAGCAGTTCTTC.